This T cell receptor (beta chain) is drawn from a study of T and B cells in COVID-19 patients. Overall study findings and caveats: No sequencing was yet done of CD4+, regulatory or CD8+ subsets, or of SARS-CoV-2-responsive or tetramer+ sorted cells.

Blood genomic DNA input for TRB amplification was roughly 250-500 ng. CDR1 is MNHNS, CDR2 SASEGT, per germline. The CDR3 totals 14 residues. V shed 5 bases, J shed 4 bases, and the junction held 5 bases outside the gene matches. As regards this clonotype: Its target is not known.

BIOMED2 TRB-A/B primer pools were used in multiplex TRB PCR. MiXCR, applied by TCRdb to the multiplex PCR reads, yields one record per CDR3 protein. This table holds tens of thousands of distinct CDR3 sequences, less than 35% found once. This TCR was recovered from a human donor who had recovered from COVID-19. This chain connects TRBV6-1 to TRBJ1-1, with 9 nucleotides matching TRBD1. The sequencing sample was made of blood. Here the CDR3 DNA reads TGTGCCAGCAGTAGGACAGGGGTGGGCACTGAAGCTTTCTTT. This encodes CASSRTGVGTEAFF.